This TCR beta chain is from a study of monozygotic twins with inflammatory bowel disease. TCRdb reprocessed the 5' RACE reads and reports one entry per CDR3 protein, with no DNA. This table lists roughly 150,000 distinct CDR3 sequences. The CDR3 covers 15 residues. Germline values: CDR1 SQVTM, CDR2 ANQGSEA. The chain joins TRBV29-1 to TRBJ2-7; TCRdb's D call of TRBD1 is untestable without DNA. This TCR was sampled from a human donor with ulcerative colitis or Crohn's disease, or a healthy co-twin of an affected twin (not recorded which). Sequencing was carried out using blood. The CDR3 reads CSVETPGQGSYEQYF.